The clone carrying this TCR beta chain was detected a few times. The antigen remains unidentified. This CDR3 region has 14 residues. Germline-derived CDR1 and CDR2 are LGHNA and YSLEER. V lost 0 bases and J lost 4, with 7 bases in between. PCR involved 60 Vbeta and 13 Jbeta primers. Measured with immunoSEQ multiplex PCR; TCRdb has only the in-frame clones, and not every one. The sample includes roughly 80,000 clones, about two thirds seen only once; the top ten take approximately 5.8%. The source of the sample is a study of cytomegalovirus exposure and HLA in healthy donors. Study at large: Caucasian-associated ancestry cluster membership applied to less than 85% of 398 genotyped donors. Study results and limitations: It was reported that TCR beta sequences correctly inferred the HLA-A and HLA-B alleles for most subjects.

This rearrangement joins TRBV4-3 to TRBJ1-3, with no clear D. The sequencing input was PBMCs. The receptor comes from a man under 40 in good health and CMV-seropositive. The CDR3 DNA follows: TGCGCCAGCAGCCAAGATCCGGGAGGAAACACCATATATTTT. Its protein is CASSQDPGGNTIYF.